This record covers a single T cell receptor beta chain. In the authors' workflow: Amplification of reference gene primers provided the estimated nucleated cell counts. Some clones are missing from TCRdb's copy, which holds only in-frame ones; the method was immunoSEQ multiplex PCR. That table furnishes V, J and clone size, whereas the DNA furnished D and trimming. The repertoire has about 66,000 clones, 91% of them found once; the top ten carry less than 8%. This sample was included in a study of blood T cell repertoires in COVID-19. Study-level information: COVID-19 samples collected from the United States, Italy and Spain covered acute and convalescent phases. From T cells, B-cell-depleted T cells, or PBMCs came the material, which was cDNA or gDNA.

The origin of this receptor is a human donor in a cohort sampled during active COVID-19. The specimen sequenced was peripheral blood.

Here the CDR3 reads CASSPRLAAYEQYF. DNA for the CDR3: TGCGCCAGCAGCCCTCGACTAGCGGCCTACGAGCAGTACTTC. This chain joins TRBV5-1 and TRBJ2-7, with 9 nucleotides matching TRBD2. CDR3 length: 14 residues. Trimming took 4 bases from V and 2 from J; bases not matched to a gene: 4. Germline CDR1 SGHRS, CDR2 YFSETQ. The full variable domain, its missing parts supplied by reference TRBV5-1 and TRBJ2-7, is KAGVTQTPRYLIKTRGQQVTLSCSPISGHRSVSWYQQTPGQGLQFLFEYFSETQRNKGNFPGRFSGRQFSNSRSEMNVSTLELGDSALYLCASSPRLAAYEQYFGPGTRLTVT.